These T cell receptor beta chains were read from a single sample in a study of Ad26.COV2.S vaccination and SARS-CoV-2 variants. The data were produced by immunoSEQ multiplex PCR, yet TCRdb's version contains in-frame clones alone and is incomplete. The top ten hold around 1.7% of the sample, which has about 410,000 clones, approximately 92% seen once. The material was peripheral blood, obtained in a trial of Ad26.COV2.S vaccine versus placebo. These receptors were taken from a person aged 18-65 years who received the Ad26.COV2.S COVID-19 vaccine or a placebo. The CDR3 runs from the conserved cysteine through the conserved F or W. The D gene is left open where the match is weak. Some rows mark clone size as missing; the rest say once, few, many or name a class of expanded clone.

d_call,v_call,cdr3_length,clone_size,j_call,cdr3_aa,cdr3_nt
TRBD2,TRBV28,15,NA,TRBJ2-3,CASSPTSGETDTQYF,TGTGCCAGCAGTCCTACTAGCGGGGAAACAGATACGCAGTATTTT
NA,TRBV19,13,NA,TRBJ1-1,CASTHGSGSEAFF,TGTGCCAGTACCCACGGGTCAGGGTCTGAAGCTTTCTTT
TRBD1,TRBV2,16,NA,TRBJ2-2,CASTAGQGVNTGELFF,TGTGCCAGCACCGCGGGACAGGGAGTTAACACCGGGGAGCTGTTTTTT
NA,TRBV11-3,15,NA,TRBJ2-3,CASSLSFGVQDTQYF,TGTGCCAGCAGCTTGTCTTTCGGGGTGCAGGATACGCAGTATTTT
TRBD1,TRBV7-9,14,NA,TRBJ1-4,CASSWGQRDEKLFF,TGTGCCAGCAGCTGGGGACAGCGAGATGAAAAACTGTTTTTT
NA,TRBV30,13,NA,TRBJ1-5,CAWSVRDGQPQHF,TGTGCCTGGAGTGTGAGGGATGGTCAGCCCCAGCATTTT
NA,TRBV7-9,17,few,TRBJ1-6,CASSFDLVRDKVSPLHF,TGTGCCAGCAGCTTTGACTTGGTCCGGGACAAAGTTTCACCCCTCCACTTT
TRBD1,TRBV7-7,15,NA,TRBJ1-1,CASSLPGQANTEAFF,TGTGCCAGCAGCTTACCGGGACAGGCGAACACTGAAGCTTTCTTT
NA,TRBV6-2/TRBV6-3,11,NA,TRBJ2-7,CASSYRGIQYF,TGTGCCAGCAGTTATCGGGGGATACAGTACTTC
NA,TRBV30,15,NA,TRBJ1-2,CAWNWFSGAGYGYTF,TGTGCCTGGAATTGGTTTTCGGGCGCCGGTTATGGCTACACCTTC
NA,TRBV9,13,NA,TRBJ2-2,CASSVSAPGELFF,TGTGCCAGCAGCGTATCCGCCCCCGGGGAGCTGTTTTTT
NA,TRBV4-3,15,NA,TRBJ1-4,CASSQGHLISEKLFF,TGCGCCAGCAGCCAAGGACACCTAATTAGTGAAAAACTGTTTTTT
TRBD1,TRBV29-1,14,once,TRBJ2-2,CSVIQGANTGELFF,TGCAGCGTTATACAGGGGGCGAACACCGGGGAGCTGTTTTTT
TRBD2,TRBV6-6,12,NA,TRBJ2-2,CANRLAFGELFF,TGTGCCAACCGACTAGCTTTTGGGGAGCTGTTTTTT
TRBD2,TRBV4-1,17,once,TRBJ2-7,CASSQEAQGGRPGEQYF,TGCGCCAGCAGCCAAGAGGCCCAGGGAGGGAGGCCCGGGGAGCAGTACTTC
TRBD1,TRBV10-2,22,NA,TRBJ2-7,CASRTGTGGTPGGLVISYEQYF,TGCGCCAGCAGAACCGGGACAGGGGGCACGCCTGGGGGCCTCGTCATCTCCTACGAGCAGTACTTC
TRBD1,TRBV18,15,NA,TRBJ1-5,CASSPGTGMDQPQHF,TGTGCCAGCTCCCCCGGGACAGGGATGGATCAGCCCCAGCATTTT
TRBD1,TRBV2,12,NA,TRBJ1-2,CASSGTGNGYTF,TGTGCCAGCAGTGGGACAGGGAATGGCTACACCTTC
TRBD1,TRBV14,17,NA,TRBJ2-2,CASSPLGQGAGTGELFF,TGTGCCAGCAGCCCATTGGGACAGGGGGCTGGTACCGGGGAGCTGTTTTTT
NA,TRBV7-2,13,NA,TRBJ2-5,CASSTDRKETQYF,TGTGCCAGCAGCACCGACAGGAAAGAGACCCAGTACTTC
NA,TRBV4-1,15,NA,TRBJ1-2,CASSQDQSGNYGYTF,TGCGCCAGCAGCCAAGATCAATCAGGCAACTATGGCTACACCTTC
NA,TRBV4-3,13,NA,TRBJ2-3,CASSQGVPDTQYF,TGCGCCAGCAGCCAAGGAGTTCCAGATACGCAGTATTTT
NA,TRBV27,13,NA,TRBJ1-1,CASSLWQYTEAFF,TGTGCCAGCAGTTTATGGCAGTACACTGAAGCTTTCTTT
NA,TRBV7-2,17,NA,TRBJ2-7,CASSLANPGHKNYEQYF,TGTGCCAGCAGCTTAGCGAATCCGGGACACAAAAACTACGAGCAGTACTTC
TRBD2,TRBV2,16,once,TRBJ2-7,CASSEGHSGGRYEQYF,TGTGCCAGCAGTGAAGGCCATAGCGGGGGACGCTACGAGCAGTACTTC
TRBD2,TRBV7-9,15,NA,TRBJ2-1,CASSSGLAGVGEQFF,TGTGCCAGCAGCTCGGGACTAGCAGGGGTAGGCGAGCAGTTCTTC
TRBD2,TRBV28,12,NA,TRBJ2-1,CASRAPGLPQFF,TGTGCCAGCAGAGCGCCGGGACTACCACAGTTCTTC
NA,TRBV25-1,11,NA,TRBJ2-7,CASLHLYEQYF,TGTGCCAGCCTACACCTCTACGAGCAGTACTTC